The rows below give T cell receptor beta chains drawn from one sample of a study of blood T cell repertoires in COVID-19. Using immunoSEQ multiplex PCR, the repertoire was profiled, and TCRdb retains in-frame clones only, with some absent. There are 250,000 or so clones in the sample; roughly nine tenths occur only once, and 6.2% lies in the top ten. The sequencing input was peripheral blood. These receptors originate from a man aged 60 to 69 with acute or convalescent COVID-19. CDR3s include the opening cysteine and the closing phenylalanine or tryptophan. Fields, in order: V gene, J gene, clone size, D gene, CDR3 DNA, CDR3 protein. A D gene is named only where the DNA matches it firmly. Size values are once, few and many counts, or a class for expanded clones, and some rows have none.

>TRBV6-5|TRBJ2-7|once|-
TGTGCCAGCAGTCTTGACAGGTCCCGGATGGAGCAGTACTTC
CASSLDRSRMEQYF
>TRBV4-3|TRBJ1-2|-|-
TGCGCCAGCAGCCAATATGGAGACAGCCGATTCTATGGCTACACCTTC
CASSQYGDSRFYGYTF
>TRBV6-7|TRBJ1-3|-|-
TGTGCCAGCAGTTACTCCGACAGGGGAAACACCATATATTTT
CASSYSDRGNTIYF
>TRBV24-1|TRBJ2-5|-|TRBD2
TGTGCCACCAGTCGTAGCGGGAGCCAAGAGACCCAGTACTTC
CATSRSGSQETQYF
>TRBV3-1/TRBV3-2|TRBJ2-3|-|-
TGTGCCAGCAGCCGCCAGTGGCTCACCAGCACAGATACGCAGTATTTT
CASSRQWLTSTDTQYF
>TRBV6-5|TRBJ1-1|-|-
TGTGCCAGCAGTAAGGACCTCAGGGGACCCACCGAAGCTTTCTTT
CASSKDLRGPTEAFF
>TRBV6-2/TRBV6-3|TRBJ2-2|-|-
TGTGCCAGCAGCCAGGGGAGAGCGGGAACAGCCGGGGAGCTGTTTTTT
CASSQGRAGTAGELFF
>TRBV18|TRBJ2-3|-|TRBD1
TGTGCCAGCTCACCTAAGACAGGGGGCTCGGATACGCAGTATTTT
CASSPKTGGSDTQYF
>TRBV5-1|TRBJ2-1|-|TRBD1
TGCGCCAGCAGCGGACCGGGACAGACTAATCGGCAGTTCTTC
CASSGPGQTNRQFF
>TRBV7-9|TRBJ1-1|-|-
TGTGCCAGCAGCTTAGCGCGGAGGACGGCTGAAGCTTTCTTT
CASSLARRTAEAFF
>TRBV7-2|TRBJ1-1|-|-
TGTGCCAGCAGCTCATCTCTGGGCACCACTGAAGCTTTCTTT
CASSSSLGTTEAFF
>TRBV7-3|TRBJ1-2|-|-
TGTGCCAGCAGCCCAAGGATCGGGTTCCGTGGCGGCTACACCTTC
CASSPRIGFRGGYTF
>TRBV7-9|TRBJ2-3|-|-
TGTGCCAGCAGCTCTGGGGGGAGGAGCACAGATACGCAGTATTTT
CASSSGGRSTDTQYF
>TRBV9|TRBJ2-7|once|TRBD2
TGTGCCAGCAGCGCGACTAGCGGGAGGGCCCTCGTACACGAGCAGTACTTC
CASSATSGRALVHEQYF
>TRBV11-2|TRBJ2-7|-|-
TGTGCCACCCGGGACACCTTTCGCTACGAGCAGTACTTC
CATRDTFRYEQYF
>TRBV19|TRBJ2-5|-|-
TGTGCCAGCAGAGAGGCGGGAAGGGGCCAAGAGACCCAGTACTTC
CASREAGRGQETQYF
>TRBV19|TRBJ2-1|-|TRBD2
TGTGCCACCAGCACGGGAGGGCCTTACAATGAGCAGTTCTTC
CATSTGGPYNEQFF
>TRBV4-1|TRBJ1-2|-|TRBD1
TGCGCCAGCAGCCAGGACCCCGGGACAGACTATGGCTACACCTTC
CASSQDPGTDYGYTF
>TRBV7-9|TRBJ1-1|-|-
TGTGCCAGCAGCTTAGAGGGGGTTACCACTGAAGCTTTCTTT
CASSLEGVTTEAFF
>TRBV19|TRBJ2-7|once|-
TGTGCCACCTCCCAAGTGGGAGCGACCTACGAGCAGTACTTC
CATSQVGATYEQYF
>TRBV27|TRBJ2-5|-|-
TGTGCCAGCAGTGAAGGGACACTGAAGACCCAGTACTTC
CASSEGTLKTQYF
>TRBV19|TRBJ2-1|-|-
TGTGCCAGTATCAACAGCAAGGATGAGCAGTTCTTC
CASINSKDEQFF
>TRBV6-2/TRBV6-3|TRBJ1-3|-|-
TGTGCCAGCAGTCGGACAAGATCTGGAAACACCATATATTTT
CASSRTRSGNTIYF
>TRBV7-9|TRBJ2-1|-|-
TGTGTCAGCAGCTTTTCAGGCAACTCCTACAATGAGCAGTTCTTC
CVSSFSGNSYNEQFF
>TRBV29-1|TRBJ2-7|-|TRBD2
TGCAGCGTTGTGGGACTAGCGGTGTACGAGCAGTACTTC
CSVVGLAVYEQYF
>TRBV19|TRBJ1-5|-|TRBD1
TGTGCCAGTACCACTGACAGGGCCAATCAGCCCCAGCATTTT
CASTTDRANQPQHF
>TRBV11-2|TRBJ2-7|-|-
TGTGCCAGCAGCTTTCTGAGGGACTTCTCCTACGAGCAGTACTTC
CASSFLRDFSYEQYF
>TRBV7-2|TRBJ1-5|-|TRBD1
TGTGCCAGCAGCTCCCCGGGACAGGGATATCAGCCCCAGCATTTT
CASSSPGQGYQPQHF
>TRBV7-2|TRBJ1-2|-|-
TGTGCCAGCAGCCGTACTGGGAGCTATGGCTACACCTTC
CASSRTGSYGYTF
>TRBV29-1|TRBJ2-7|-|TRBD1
TGCAGCGTCGGACAGGGGATAGACTACGAGCAGTACTTC
CSVGQGIDYEQYF
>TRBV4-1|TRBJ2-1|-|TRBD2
TGCGCCAGCAGCCCGACTAGCGGGAGAGTTAATGAGCAGTTCTTC
CASSPTSGRVNEQFF
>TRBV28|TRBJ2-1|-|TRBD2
TGTGCCAGCAGTGAAACTAGCGGGAGAATCAATGAGCAGTTCTTC
CASSETSGRINEQFF
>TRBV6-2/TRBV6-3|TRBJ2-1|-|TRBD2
TGTGCCAGCAGTTACGCCGGACTAGCGGGAGGGCCTAGCTTCGACAATGAGCAGTTCTTC
CASSYAGLAGGPSFDNEQFF
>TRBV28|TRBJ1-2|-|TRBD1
TGTGCCAGCAGTCAAAGGTCAGGGGGCGGCTACACCTTC
CASSQRSGGGYTF
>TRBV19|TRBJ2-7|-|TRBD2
TGTGCCAGTAGTGCCACCGGGACTAGGATTCCGTACGAGCAGTACTTC
CASSATGTRIPYEQYF
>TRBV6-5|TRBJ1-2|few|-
TGTGCCAGCAGTTACTCGGTGACAGCATATGGCTACACCTTC
CASSYSVTAYGYTF
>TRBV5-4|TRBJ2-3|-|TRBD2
TGTGCCAGCAGCTCAACTCGACTAGCGGGGCCGTACACAGATACGCAGTATTTT
CASSSTRLAGPYTDTQYF
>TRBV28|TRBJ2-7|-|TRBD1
TGTGCCAGCAGTTTAGGTGGGACAGGGGGTGGGTACGAGCAGTACTTC
CASSLGGTGGGYEQYF
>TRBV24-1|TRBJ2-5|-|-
TGTGCCACCAGTGATAGTCGTACAGCCCAAGAGACCCAGTACTTC
CATSDSRTAQETQYF
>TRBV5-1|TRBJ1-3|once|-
TGCGCCAGCCGTGTGGGCCCAGGGGACTCTGGAAACACCATATATTTT
CASRVGPGDSGNTIYF
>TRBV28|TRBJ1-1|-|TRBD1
TGTGCCAGCAGTCCTCAGACAGGGGTGGTCACTGAAGCTTTCTTT
CASSPQTGVVTEAFF
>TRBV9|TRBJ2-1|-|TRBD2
TGTGCCAGCAGCCCCAGGACTAGCAATAATGAGCAGTTCTTC
CASSPRTSNNEQFF
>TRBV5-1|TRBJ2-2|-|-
TGCGCCAGCAGCCAGACAGTGACCGGGGAGCTGTTTTTT
CASSQTVTGELFF
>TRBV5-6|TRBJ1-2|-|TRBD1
TGTGCCAGCAGCCCCGGACAGGGGAAGGGCAGTGGCTACACCTTC
CASSPGQGKGSGYTF
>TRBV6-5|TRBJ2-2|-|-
TGTGCCACCTGGGGGACACCGAACACCGGGGAGCTGTTTTTT
CATWGTPNTGELFF
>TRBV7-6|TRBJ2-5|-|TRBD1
TGTGCCAGCAGCCCGAGGGACAGGGGCTTCGGAGAGACCCAGTACTTC
CASSPRDRGFGETQYF
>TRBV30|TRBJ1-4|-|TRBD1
TGTGCCTGGAGTGGACAGGGATCGGGCGAAAAACTGTTTTTT
CAWSGQGSGEKLFF
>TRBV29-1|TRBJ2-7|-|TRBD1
TGCAGCGTGGACCCCGGGACAGGGGTTCGCGAGCAGTACTTC
CSVDPGTGVREQYF
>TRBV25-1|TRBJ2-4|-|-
TGTGCCAGCAGTTCCCTCCGAAGCGACATTCAGTACTTC
CASSSLRSDIQYF